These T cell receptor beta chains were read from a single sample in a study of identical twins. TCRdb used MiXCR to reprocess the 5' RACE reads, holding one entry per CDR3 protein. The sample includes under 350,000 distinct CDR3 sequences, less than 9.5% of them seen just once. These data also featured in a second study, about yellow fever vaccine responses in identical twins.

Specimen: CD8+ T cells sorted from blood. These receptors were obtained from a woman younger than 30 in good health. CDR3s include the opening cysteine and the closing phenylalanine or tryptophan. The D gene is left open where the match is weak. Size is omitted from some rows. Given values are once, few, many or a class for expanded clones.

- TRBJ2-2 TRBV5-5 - CASSLPDSGGTGELFF TGTGCCAGCAGCTTACCGGACTCCGGCGGAACCGGGGAGCTGTTTTTT
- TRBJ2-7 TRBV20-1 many CSARDLSGYEQYF TGCAGTGCTAGAGATCTTTCCGGGTACGAGCAGTACTTC
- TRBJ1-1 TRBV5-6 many CASSLGTTNTEAFF TGTGCCAGCAGCTTGGGCACCACGAACACTGAAGCTTTCTTT
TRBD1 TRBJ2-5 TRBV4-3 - CASSQDRIQETQYF TGCGCCAGCAGCCAGGACAGGATCCAAGAGACCCAGTACTTC
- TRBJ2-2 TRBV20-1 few CSARVLGSNTGELFF TGCAGTGCTAGAGTCCTGGGGTCGAACACCGGGGAGCTGTTTTTT
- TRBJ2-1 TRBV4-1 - CASSQARDHEQFF TGCGCCAGCAGCCAAGCCAGGGACCATGAGCAGTTCTTC
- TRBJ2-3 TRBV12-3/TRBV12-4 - CASSSSILELDTQYF TGTGCCAGCAGTTCTAGCATACTAGAGTTAGATACGCAGTATTTT
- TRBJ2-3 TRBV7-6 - CASSLDGSGWDTQYF TGTGCCAGCAGCTTAGATGGGTCAGGGTGGGACACGCAGTATTTT
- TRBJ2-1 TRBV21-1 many CASSEDKTGPNEQFF TGTGCCAGCAGCGAAGACAAGACCGGCCCCAATGAGCAGTTCTTC
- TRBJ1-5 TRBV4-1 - CASSQDIWGGANQPQHF TGCGCCAGCAGCCAAGATATATGGGGGGGGGCCAATCAGCCCCAGCATTTT
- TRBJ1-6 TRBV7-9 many CASSWAGSSNDSPLHF TGTGCCAGCAGCTGGGCAGGGTCCTCGAATGATTCACCCCTCCACTTT
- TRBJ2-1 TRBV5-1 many CASSEDSRNEQFF TGCGCCAGCAGCGAAGACTCGCGCAATGAGCAGTTCTTC
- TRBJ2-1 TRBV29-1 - CSVAQGGEQFF TGCAGCGTTGCTCAGGGAGGTGAGCAGTTCTTC
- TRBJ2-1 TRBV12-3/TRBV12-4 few CASSFVRGSSYNEQFF TGTGCCAGCAGTTTTGTTAGGGGGAGCTCCTACAATGAGCAGTTCTTC
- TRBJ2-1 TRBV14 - CASSQGGGDEQFF TGTGCCAGCAGCCAGGGGGGTGGAGACGAGCAGTTCTTC
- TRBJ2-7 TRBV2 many CASSPDVYEQYF TGTGCCAGCAGTCCTGACGTATACGAGCAGTACTTC
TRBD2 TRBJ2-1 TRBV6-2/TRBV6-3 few CASSYSLHPGLAGEWNEQFF TGTGCCAGCAGTTACTCGCTCCACCCGGGACTAGCGGGAGAGTGGAATGAGCAGTTCTTC
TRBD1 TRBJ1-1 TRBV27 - CASSLRDRVTEAFF TGTGCCAGCAGTTTACGAGACAGGGTGACTGAAGCTTTCTTT
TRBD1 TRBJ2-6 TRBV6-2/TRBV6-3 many CASSYASRTGIEPSGANVLTF TGTGCCAGCAGTTACGCCTCGAGGACAGGGATCGAACCCTCTGGGGCCAACGTCCTGACTTTC
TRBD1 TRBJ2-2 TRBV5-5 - CASSPSGTGLTGELFF TGTGCCAGCAGCCCATCCGGGACAGGGTTAACCGGGGAGCTGTTTTTT
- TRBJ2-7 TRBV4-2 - CASSPVLDRTSYEQYF TGTGCCAGCAGCCCTGTTCTCGACAGAACCTCCTACGAGCAGTACTTC
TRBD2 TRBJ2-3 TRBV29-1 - CSAWTSGADRVDTDTQYF TGCAGCGCCTGGACTAGCGGGGCCGATCGAGTCGACACAGATACGCAGTATTTT
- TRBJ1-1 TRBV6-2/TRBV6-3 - CGSSYPEGLNTEAFF TGTGGCAGCAGTTACCCAGAAGGTTTGAACACTGAAGCTTTCTTT
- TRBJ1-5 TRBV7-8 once CASSLYPGSEGSNQPQHF TGTGCCAGCAGCTTATATCCAGGGAGTGAGGGCAGCAATCAGCCCCAGCATTTT
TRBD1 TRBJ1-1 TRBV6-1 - CASSGAATGGWGGTEAFF TGTGCCAGCAGTGGGGCCGCGACAGGGGGCTGGGGTGGCACTGAAGCTTTCTTT
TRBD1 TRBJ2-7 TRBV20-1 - CCASPPPRDRGSYEQYF TGCTGTGCTTCCCCTCCTCCCCGGGACAGGGGCTCCTACGAGCAGTACTTC
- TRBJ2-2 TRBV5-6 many CASSLQGSTGELFF TGTGCCAGCAGCTTACAGGGCTCGACCGGGGAGCTGTTTTTT
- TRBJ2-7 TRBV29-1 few CSVITGKSYEQYF TGCAGCGTTATTACCGGGAAATCCTACGAGCAGTACTTC
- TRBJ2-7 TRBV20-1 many CSARNIRLDSYEQYF TGCAGTGCTAGAAATATCCGACTAGACTCCTACGAGCAGTACTTC
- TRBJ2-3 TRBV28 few CASSLPRDNTDTQYF TGTGCCAGCAGTTTACCCCGGGACAACACAGATACGCAGTATTTT
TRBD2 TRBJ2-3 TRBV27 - CASSFLIPSFGGGPNTDTQYF TGTGCCAGCAGTTTCTTGATCCCCTCTTTTGGGGGAGGGCCAAACACAGATACGCAGTATTTT
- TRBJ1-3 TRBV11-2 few CASSLEPTWENTIYF TGTGCCAGCAGCTTAGAACCGACCTGGGAAAACACCATATATTTT
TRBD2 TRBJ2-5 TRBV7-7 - CASSRDSGGTLQETQYF TGTGCTAGCAGCCGGGATAGCGGGGGGACCCTCCAAGAGACCCAGTACTTC
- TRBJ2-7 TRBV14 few CASSQAREGNEQYF TGTGCCAGCAGCCAAGCAAGAGAAGGGAACGAGCAGTACTTC
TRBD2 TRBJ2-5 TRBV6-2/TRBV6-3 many CASSPAEAAGEGETQYF TGTGCCAGCAGTCCGGCCGAGGCAGCGGGAGAGGGAGAGACCCAGTACTTC
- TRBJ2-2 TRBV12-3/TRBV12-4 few CASSTGTTGELFF TGTGCCAGCAGTACCGGGACAACCGGGGAGCTGTTTTTT
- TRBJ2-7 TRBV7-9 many CASSLMGASEQYF TGTGCCAGCAGCTTAATGGGGGCGTCCGAGCAGTACTTC
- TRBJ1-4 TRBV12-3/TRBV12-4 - CASSLMGELSSNEKLFF TGTGCCAGCAGTTTAATGGGCGAACTTTCATCGAATGAAAAACTGTTTTTT
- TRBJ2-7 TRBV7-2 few CASSYEGGDYEQYF TGTGCCAGCAGCTACGAGGGGGGGGATTACGAGCAGTACTTC
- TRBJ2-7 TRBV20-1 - CSAPGQNSYEQYF TGCAGTGCACCCGGACAGAACTCCTACGAGCAGTACTTC
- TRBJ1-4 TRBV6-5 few CASSYSEQGTNEKLFF TGTGCCAGCAGTTACTCCGAACAGGGAACTAATGAAAAACTGTTTTTT
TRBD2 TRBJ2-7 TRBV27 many CASSLRPSGRYEQYF TGTGCCAGCAGTCTACGTCCTAGCGGGAGATACGAGCAGTACTTC
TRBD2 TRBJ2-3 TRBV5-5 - CASSLAGLAGRSDTQYF TGTGCCAGCAGCTTGGCCGGTCTAGCGGGAAGATCAGATACGCAGTATTTT
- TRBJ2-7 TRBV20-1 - CSANKPGPVNYEQYF TGCAGTGCTAACAAACCGGGTCCCGTTAACTACGAGCAGTACTTC
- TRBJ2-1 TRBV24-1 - CATAGTRRGHEQFF TGTGCCACCGCAGGGACTCGTCGGGGCCATGAGCAGTTCTTC
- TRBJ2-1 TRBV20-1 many CSARDQLRSSYNEQFF TGCAGTGCTAGAGATCAACTTCGGAGCTCCTACAATGAGCAGTTCTTC
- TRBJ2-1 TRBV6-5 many CASSRVNNEQFF TGTGCCAGCAGCCGGGTAAACAATGAGCAGTTCTTC
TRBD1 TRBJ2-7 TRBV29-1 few CSVTTNRGYEQYF TGCAGCGTTACAACAAACAGGGGGTACGAGCAGTACTTC
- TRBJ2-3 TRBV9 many CASSPDYFTDTQYF TGTGCCAGCAGCCCCGACTATTTCACAGATACGCAGTATTTT